A single TCR beta chain is shown here with its context. This entry is derived from a study of tissue T cells after allogeneic stem cell transplantation. Using immunoSEQ multiplex PCR, the repertoire was profiled, and TCRdb retains in-frame clones only, with some absent. The sample lists about 40,000 clones, roughly 92% occurring once. This CDR3 is built from 14 residues. V gave up 5 bases and J gave up 0 bases, with 9 bases separating them. CDR1 is SEHNR and CDR2 is FQNEAQ in the germline V gene (reference sequence). Sample: blood, taken before transplantation. This clonotype was obtained from a woman aged 35-75 years who later had graft-versus-host disease after an allogeneic stem cell transplant. The chain uses TRBV7-9 and TRBJ2-3, with D possibly being TRBD2 (5 bases). The CDR3, as DNA: TGTGCCAGCAGCATAGGACTTAGCACAGATACGCAGTATTTT. The encoded protein is CASSIGLSTDTQYF.